A selection of T cell receptor beta chains follows, all from one sample in a study of cytomegalovirus exposure and HLA in healthy donors. Data came from immunoSEQ multiplex PCR; TCRdb stores just in-frame clones and leaves some out. The sample has over 200,000 clones, almost 80% seen once. Sequences were obtained from PBMCs. The source is a male donor in good health and CMV-seronegative. Each CDR3 is given with its conserved first and last residue. Each record gives: J gene, D gene, V gene, clone size, CDR3 protein, CDR3 DNA. A D gene is named only where the DNA matches it firmly. Size values are once, few and many counts, or a class for expanded clones, and some rows have none.

j_gene: TRBJ1-4
d_gene: -
v_gene: TRBV5-1
abundance: -
CDR3aa: CASRLGGSNEKLFF
CDR3nt: TGCGCCAGCAGATTGGGCGGATCTAATGAAAAACTGTTTTTT

j_gene: TRBJ1-2
d_gene: -
v_gene: TRBV21-1
abundance: -
CDR3aa: CASSKMAGRWRDYGYTF
CDR3nt: TGTGCCAGCAGCAAAATGGCAGGGAGGTGGAGGGACTATGGCTACACCTTC

j_gene: TRBJ2-5
d_gene: -
v_gene: TRBV2
abundance: -
CDR3aa: CASSEMPWGEFREETQYF
CDR3nt: TGTGCCAGCAGTGAAATGCCTTGGGGGGAGTTTCGGGAAGAGACCCAGTACTTC

j_gene: TRBJ1-5
d_gene: -
v_gene: TRBV6-1
abundance: -
CDR3aa: CASRHLGGNQPQHF
CDR3nt: TGTGCCAGCAGGCACCTGGGAGGCAATCAGCCCCAGCATTTT

j_gene: TRBJ2-2
d_gene: TRBD2
v_gene: TRBV18
abundance: -
CDR3aa: CASSPIGLAGSPAGELFF
CDR3nt: TGTGCCAGCTCACCCATCGGACTAGCGGGATCTCCCGCCGGGGAGCTGTTTTTT

j_gene: TRBJ1-2
d_gene: -
v_gene: TRBV4-2
abundance: -
CDR3aa: CASSHGGRGDGYTF
CDR3nt: TGTGCCAGCAGCCACGGGGGGCGAGGGGACGGCTACACCTTC

j_gene: TRBJ2-7
d_gene: TRBD2
v_gene: TRBV7-8
abundance: -
CDR3aa: CASSLELAGGNNEQYF
CDR3nt: TGTGCCAGCAGCTTAGAACTAGCGGGAGGAAACAACGAGCAGTACTTC

j_gene: TRBJ2-5
d_gene: -
v_gene: TRBV14
abundance: -
CDR3aa: CASSQLRERIRETQYF
CDR3nt: TGTGCCAGCAGCCAATTGAGGGAGAGAATTAGGGAGACCCAGTACTTC

j_gene: TRBJ2-5
d_gene: TRBD1
v_gene: TRBV18
abundance: -
CDR3aa: CASSRNRGQETQYF
CDR3nt: TGTGCCAGCTCACGGAACAGGGGGCAAGAGACCCAGTACTTC

j_gene: TRBJ1-2
d_gene: TRBD1
v_gene: TRBV6-5
abundance: -
CDR3aa: CASSYAGTGDGYTF
CDR3nt: TGTGCCAGCAGTTACGCCGGGACAGGGGACGGCTACACCTTC

j_gene: TRBJ1-2
d_gene: TRBD1
v_gene: TRBV28
abundance: -
CDR3aa: CASSPGTGNNYGYTF
CDR3nt: TGTGCCAGCAGTCCCGGGACAGGGAATAACTATGGCTACACCTTC

j_gene: TRBJ1-1
d_gene: -
v_gene: TRBV27
abundance: -
CDR3aa: CASKGGPPEAFF
CDR3nt: TGTGCCAGCAAAGGGGGACCTCCTGAAGCTTTCTTT

j_gene: TRBJ2-3
d_gene: TRBD2
v_gene: TRBV9
abundance: once
CDR3aa: CASSSRTSQERYF
CDR3nt: TGTGCCAGCAGCTCCCGGACTAGCCAAGAGCGGTATTTT

j_gene: TRBJ2-1
d_gene: TRBD2
v_gene: TRBV5-1
abundance: -
CDR3aa: CASSLGSGNGYEQFF
CDR3nt: TGCGCCAGCAGCTTGGGTAGCGGGAACGGGTATGAGCAGTTCTTC

j_gene: TRBJ1-3
d_gene: -
v_gene: TRBV6-1
abundance: few
CDR3aa: CASNRAWYSGNTIYF
CDR3nt: TGTGCCAGTAACAGGGCATGGTACTCTGGAAACACCATATATTTT

j_gene: TRBJ2-3
d_gene: TRBD2
v_gene: TRBV5-5
abundance: -
CDR3aa: CASSFGLAGGGDTQYF
CDR3nt: TGTGCCAGCAGCTTCGGACTAGCGGGAGGGGGAGATACGCAGTATTTT

j_gene: TRBJ2-3
d_gene: -
v_gene: TRBV7-3
abundance: few
CDR3aa: CASSLKHLSTDTQYF
CDR3nt: TGTGCCAGCAGCTTAAAGCATCTAAGCACAGATACGCAGTATTTT

j_gene: TRBJ1-1
d_gene: TRBD1
v_gene: TRBV27
abundance: -
CDR3aa: CASSLTQGGTEAFF
CDR3nt: TGTGCCAGCAGTTTAACACAGGGGGGGACTGAAGCTTTCTTT

j_gene: TRBJ2-7
d_gene: TRBD1
v_gene: TRBV18
abundance: -
CDR3aa: CASSRDRETHEQYF
CDR3nt: TGTGCCAGCTCACGGGACAGGGAGACCCACGAGCAGTACTTC

j_gene: TRBJ2-2
d_gene: -
v_gene: TRBV11-2
abundance: -
CDR3aa: CASSLLFRGAGELFF
CDR3nt: TGTGCCAGCAGCTTACTATTTAGGGGTGCCGGGGAGCTGTTTTTT

j_gene: TRBJ2-1
d_gene: TRBD2
v_gene: TRBV5-1
abundance: -
CDR3aa: CASSLAGGGGYNEQFF
CDR3nt: TGCGCCAGCAGCTTGGCCGGCGGGGGGGGATACAATGAGCAGTTCTTC

j_gene: TRBJ1-2
d_gene: -
v_gene: TRBV27
abundance: -
CDR3aa: CASSPRARGVGYTF
CDR3nt: TGTGCCAGCAGTCCACGGGCCAGGGGAGTTGGCTACACCTTC

j_gene: TRBJ2-5
d_gene: TRBD1
v_gene: TRBV4-1
abundance: -
CDR3aa: CASSHPGTAQETQYF
CDR3nt: TGCGCCAGCAGCCACCCCGGGACAGCCCAAGAGACCCAGTACTTC

j_gene: TRBJ1-3
d_gene: TRBD1
v_gene: TRBV5-6
abundance: many
CDR3aa: CASSFPRGLGGNTIYF
CDR3nt: TGTGCCAGCAGCTTCCCCAGGGGGCTAGGTGGAAACACCATATATTTT

j_gene: TRBJ1-4
d_gene: -
v_gene: TRBV15
abundance: -
CDR3aa: CATSSRPQGITNEKLFF
CDR3nt: TGTGCCACCAGCTCACGACCTCAGGGTATTACTAATGAAAAACTGTTTTTT

j_gene: TRBJ1-5
d_gene: -
v_gene: TRBV19
abundance: -
CDR3aa: CASSIAEAAQPQHF
CDR3nt: TGTGCCAGTAGTATAGCTGAAGCGGCTCAGCCCCAGCATTTT

j_gene: TRBJ2-1
d_gene: TRBD1
v_gene: TRBV19
abundance: -
CDR3aa: CASSLRSGQGSDEQFF
CDR3nt: TGTGCCAGTAGCCTACGTTCGGGACAGGGGTCAGATGAGCAGTTCTTC

j_gene: TRBJ1-1
d_gene: TRBD1
v_gene: TRBV7-9
abundance: -
CDR3aa: CASSSTDREEAFF
CDR3nt: TGTGCCAGCAGCTCTACGGACAGGGAAGAAGCTTTCTTT

j_gene: TRBJ2-7
d_gene: TRBD1
v_gene: TRBV5-1
abundance: -
CDR3aa: CASSLGDRVGNEQYF
CDR3nt: TGCGCCAGCAGCCTGGGGGACAGGGTAGGAAACGAGCAGTACTTC

j_gene: TRBJ1-1
d_gene: -
v_gene: TRBV30
abundance: few
CDR3aa: CAWSHGRTEAFF
CDR3nt: TGTGCCTGGAGTCACGGGAGGACTGAAGCTTTCTTT

j_gene: TRBJ2-5
d_gene: -
v_gene: TRBV6-4
abundance: -
CDR3aa: CASSDPTGDQKETQYF
CDR3nt: TGTGCCAGCAGTGATCCGACAGGTGACCAAAAAGAGACCCAGTACTTC

j_gene: TRBJ2-2
d_gene: TRBD2
v_gene: TRBV28
abundance: -
CDR3aa: CASSPLSTAGGAGELFF
CDR3nt: TGTGCCAGCAGTCCGCTCAGTACAGCGGGAGGGGCCGGGGAGCTGTTTTTT

j_gene: TRBJ1-2
d_gene: -
v_gene: TRBV5-6
abundance: -
CDR3aa: CASSPGYLQAGYTF
CDR3nt: TGTGCCAGCAGCCCAGGGTACCTCCAGGCGGGCTACACCTTC

j_gene: TRBJ1-5
d_gene: TRBD1
v_gene: TRBV2
abundance: -
CDR3aa: CASRMTGGINQPQHF
CDR3nt: TGTGCCAGCAGAATGACAGGGGGGATCAATCAGCCCCAGCATTTT

j_gene: TRBJ2-5
d_gene: -
v_gene: TRBV7-2
abundance: -
CDR3aa: CASSQSILDQETQYF
CDR3nt: TGTGCCAGCAGCCAAAGCATCCTGGACCAAGAGACCCAGTACTTC

j_gene: TRBJ2-5
d_gene: TRBD2
v_gene: TRBV25-1
abundance: -
CDR3aa: CATNSGKQYF
CDR3nt: TGTGCCACCAATAGCGGGAAGCAGTACTTC

j_gene: TRBJ2-6
d_gene: -
v_gene: TRBV5-1
abundance: -
CDR3aa: CASIPTGMDGANVLTF
CDR3nt: TGCGCCAGCATCCCGACAGGCATGGATGGGGCCAACGTCCTGACTTTC

j_gene: TRBJ2-7
d_gene: -
v_gene: TRBV29-1
abundance: -
CDR3aa: CSVEPPVHSYEQYF
CDR3nt: TGCAGCGTTGAACCCCCCGTCCACTCCTACGAGCAGTACTTC

j_gene: TRBJ2-7
d_gene: TRBD1
v_gene: TRBV27
abundance: -
CDR3aa: CASSLRTGVYEQYF
CDR3nt: TGTGCCAGCAGTTTAAGGACAGGGGTATACGAGCAGTACTTC

j_gene: TRBJ2-5
d_gene: -
v_gene: TRBV27
abundance: -
CDR3aa: CASIQTFQGKWETQYF
CDR3nt: TGTGCCAGCATACAAACCTTCCAGGGAAAGTGGGAGACCCAGTACTTC

j_gene: TRBJ2-7
d_gene: TRBD1
v_gene: TRBV7-9
abundance: -
CDR3aa: CASSSQGAYEQYF
CDR3nt: TGTGCCAGCAGTTCGCAGGGGGCCTACGAGCAGTACTTC

j_gene: TRBJ1-1
d_gene: -
v_gene: TRBV18
abundance: -
CDR3aa: CASSPDTEAFF
CDR3nt: TGTGCCAGCTCCCCGGACACTGAAGCTTTCTTT